The 31 T cell receptor beta chains presented below share a single source sample, sequenced in a study of CD8 T cells in Susac syndrome. RNA was extracted with the RNeasy kit, and a quantity of about 0.45 to 1 ug was reverse transcribed using random hexamers. TCRdb passed the immunoSEQ multiplex PCR reads through MiXCR, listing each CDR3 protein once. The repertoire holds approximately 120,000 distinct CDR3 sequences, with 90% to 95% as singletons. The source material was CD4+ T cells from PBMCs. These receptors came from a human donor in good health.

The chain carries TRBV7-2 and TRBJ1-1; D perhaps matches TRBD1 (5 bases). The CDR3 totals 11 residues. V lost 5 bases, J lost 11 bases, and 12 bases lay in between. Germline CDR1 reads SGHTA; CDR2 reads FQGNSA. In nucleotides, the CDR3 is TGTGCCAGCAGCCCTCAAGGGGCGGCTTTCTTT. Its protein is CASSPQGAAFF.

The chain uses TRBV7-9 and TRBJ2-3; D is unresolved. The CDR3 consists of 14 residues. Per germline, CDR1 SEHNR and CDR2 FQNEAQ (reference sequence). V was cut by 3 bases and J by 4 bases, with 11 bases left in between. This CDR3 reads CASSFGSAADTQYF. In DNA form, the CDR3 reads TGTGCCAGCAGCTTCGGTTCGGCGGCAGATACGCAGTATTTT.

CDR3 coding DNA: TGCAGTGCTAGAGCGTTGGGGGGCCCGTTTCAGCCCCAGCATTTT. This sequence encodes CSARALGGPFQPQHF. The chain links TRBV20-1 to TRBJ1-5; tentative D call: TRBD1 (6 bases). Trimming took off 1 base at V and 6 bases at J, with 16 bases between the two ends. CDR1 is DFQATT and CDR2 is SNEGSKA in the germline V gene (reference sequence). The CDR3 consists of 15 residues.

The chain uses TRBV25-1 and TRBJ1-1; D is possibly TRBD1 (6 bases). V was shortened by 7 bases and J by 0 bases, with 9 bases between the two germline ends. The germline V gene has CDR1 MGHDK and CDR2 SYGVNS. This CDR3 region has 13 residues. The CDR3 loop reads CASKGGLNTEAFF. CDR3 nucleotide sequence: TGTGCCAGCAAGGGGGGCTTGAACACTGAAGCTTTCTTT. Based on the CDR3 plus reference TRBV25-1 and TRBJ1-1, the full variable domain is EADIYQTPRYLVIGTGKKITLECSQTMGHDKMYWYQQDPGMELHLIHYSYGVNSTEKGDLSSESTVSRIRTEHFPLTLESARPSHTSQYLCASKGGLNTEAFFGQGTRLTVV.

This chain links TRBV6-2 or TRBV6-3 with TRBJ2-6, with D maybe TRBD2 (5 bases). The CDR3 has 16 residues. The germline V gene has CDR1 MNHEY and CDR2 SVGEGT. Trimming removed 2 bases from V and 0 bases from J, with 8 bases in between. The CDR3 DNA follows: TGTGCCAGCAGTTACGGGAGCCCCTCTGGGGCCAACGTCCTGACTTTC. This codes for CASSYGSPSGANVLTF.

The J gene is TRBJ1-2, the V gene TRBV30; 7 nucleotides line up with TRBD1. V trimming: 0 bases; J trimming: 8 bases; junction bases outside the gene matches: 15. CDR3 length equals 16 residues. The germline gives CDR1 GTSNPN, CDR2 SVGIG (reference sequence). The CDR3 here is CAWSVREGRGISGYTF. In DNA, the CDR3 is TGTGCCTGGAGTGTACGAGAGGGCAGGGGGATTAGCGGCTACACCTTC.

This chain joins TRBV5-1 and TRBJ2-3; 8 nucleotides align to TRBD1. Germline CDR1 is SGHRS and CDR2 is YFSETQ. V trimming: 4 bases; J trimming: 6 bases; junction bases outside the gene matches: 10. There are 15 residues in the CDR3. The CDR3 spells CASSPGQGNYDTQYF. In DNA form, the CDR3 reads TGCGCCAGCAGCCCTGGACAGGGTAATTATGATACGCAGTATTTT.

The chain has TRBV20-1 and TRBJ1-2, with D maybe TRBD1 (6 bases). CDR1 and CDR2 (germline): DFQATT, SNEGSKA (reference sequence). The CDR3 runs 13 residues. Trimming removed 6 bases from V and 3 bases from J, with 14 bases in between. CDR3 coding DNA: TGCAGTGCACCCACAGGGCAAGACTATGGCTACACCTTC. As protein: CSAPTGQDYGYTF.

This clonotype was counted once. The genes are TRBV5-1 and TRBJ2-7, with D possibly matching TRBD2 (6 bases). CDR1 and CDR2 (germline): SGHRS, YFSETQ. Trimming took 4 bases from V and 5 from J, leaving 16 bases between them. The length of the CDR3 is 14 residues. The CDR3 loop reads CASSRDWGRNEQYF. The CDR3 region has the DNA TGCGCCAGCAGCCGGGACTGGGGCCGGAACGAGCAGTACTTC.

V is TRBV7-2 and J is TRBJ1-4, with 8 bases lining up with TRBD1. Unmatched junction bases numbered 6, after V lost 5 bases and J lost 7 bases. The CDR3 is 14 residues long. CDR1 is SGHTA and CDR2 is FQGNSA in the germline V gene. CDR3 nucleotides: TGTGCCAGCAGCACACAGGGGGTTGGTGAAAAACTGTTTTTT. This translates into CASSTQGVGEKLFF.

The chain employs TRBV20-1 and TRBJ2-7; the match to TRBD2 covers 7 bases. V was pared by 2 bases and J by 6 bases, with 10 bases of the junction left unmatched. The CDR3 is 14 residues long. CDR1 DFQATT and CDR2 SNEGSKA come from the germline V gene (reference sequence). CDR3 region: CSARNLPGGGEQYF. The CDR3 DNA reads as TGCAGTGCTAGAAATCTACCCGGCGGGGGCGAGCAGTACTTC.

This rearrangement joins TRBV7-9 to TRBJ1-1, with TRBD1 as a possible D gene (6 bases). Germline V gene lookup returns CDR1 SEHNR and CDR2 FQNEAQ (reference sequence). The CDR3 loop spans 18 amino acids. V lost 5 bases to trimming and J lost 3 bases, with 25 bases between them. The DNA of the CDR3 is TGTGCCAGCAGCCCTTTTTTGGGGGGGCATACCCGATACACTGAAGCTTTCTTT. This sequence encodes CASSPFLGGHTRYTEAFF. Drawing the rest from reference TRBV7-9 and TRBJ1-1, the complete variable domain is DTGVSQNPRHKITKRGQNVTFRCDPISEHNRLYWYRQTLGQGPEFLTYFQNEAQLEKSRLLSDRFSAERPKGSFSTLEIQRTEQGDSAMYLCASSPFLGGHTRYTEAFFGQGTRLTVV.

This chain joins TRBV6-5 and TRBJ2-7; D is perhaps TRBD1 or TRBD2 (5 bases each). The length of the CDR3 is 14 residues. The germline gives CDR1 MNHEY, CDR2 SVGAGI. Trimming cost V 4 bases and J 7 bases, with 17 bases left between them. The CDR3 DNA sequence: TGTGCCAGCAGTTCCGGGACCGCCCGAGGAGAGCAGTACTTC. This gives the protein CASSSGTARGEQYF.

The genes are TRBV30 and TRBJ1-1; a weak D match, TRBD1 (6 bases). Trimming stripped 1 base from V and 4 bases from J, with 10 bases between. CDR1 is GTSNPN and CDR2 is SVGIG in the germline V gene (reference sequence). The CDR3 is 13 residues long. CDR3 region: CAWSGSGATEAFF. The CDR3 bases are TGTGCCTGGAGTGGCTCGGGGGCCACTGAAGCTTTCTTT. The full variable domain, rest sourced from reference TRBV30 and TRBJ1-1, is SQTIHQWPATLVQPVGSPLSLECTVEGTSNPNLYWYRQAAGRGLQLLFYSVGIGQISSEVPQNLSASRPQDRQFILSSKKLLLSDSGFYLCAWSGSGATEAFFGQGTRLTVV.

J is TRBJ1-5 and V is TRBV2; D unresolved. V was cut by 6 bases and J by 0 bases, with 9 bases left in between. Per germline, CDR1 SNHLY and CDR2 FYNNEI. CDR3 size: 14 residues. As DNA, the CDR3 is TGTGCCAGCAGGGCAGACCTTAGCAATCAGCCCCAGCATTTT. Translating it yields CASRADLSNQPQHF.

The J gene is TRBJ2-1, the V gene TRBV3-1; D gene uncertain. Trimming removed 2 bases at V and 2 bases at J, with 22 bases between. CDR1 is LGHDT and CDR2 is YNNKEL in the germline V gene (reference sequence). This CDR3 region has 19 residues. The CDR3: CASSQRPPWAPLPYNEQFF. The DNA for the CDR3 is TGTGCCAGCAGCCAACGGCCCCCGTGGGCGCCACTCCCCTACAATGAGCAGTTCTTC.

The chain is built from TRBV20-1 and TRBJ2-7; D call uncertain. The CDR3 sequence is 13 residues long. Germline loops: CDR1 DFQATT, CDR2 SNEGSKA (reference sequence). V was trimmed by 3 bases and J by 2 bases, leaving 11 bases between them. The CDR3: CSASALNPYEQYF. For the CDR3, the DNA is TGCAGTGCTAGCGCCCTGAACCCCTACGAGCAGTACTTC.

CDR3 protein: CASSLGREVEETQYF. The CDR3 region has the DNA TGCGCCAGCAGCTTGGGACGGGAGGTTGAAGAGACCCAGTACTTC. This rearrangement joins TRBV5-1 to TRBJ2-5, with 7 bases lining up with TRBD2. The trim removed 0 bases at V and 3 bases at J, leaving 5 bases unmatched. Germline lookup yields CDR1 SGHRS and CDR2 YFSETQ. The CDR3 covers 15 residues.

The rearrangement uses TRBV7-9 and TRBJ1-1, with D perhaps TRBD1 (6 bases). V was trimmed by 6 bases and J by 5 bases, leaving 16 bases between them. Germline CDR1 SEHNR, CDR2 FQNEAQ (reference sequence). The CDR3 spans 14 residues. CDR3 bases: TGTGCCAGCAGGGGGACACGGCTAGGGACTGAAGCTTTCTTT. Its protein product is CASRGTRLGTEAFF.

This clonotype occurred once. The chain is built from TRBV7-2 and TRBJ2-1; D not resolved. V dropped 1 base and J dropped 6 bases, with 7 bases sitting between them. The germline gives CDR1 SGHTA, CDR2 FQGNSA. The CDR3 extends over 13 amino acids. CDR3 amino acids: CASSLESGNEQFF. Here the CDR3 DNA reads TGTGCCAGCAGCTTAGAAAGTGGCAATGAGCAGTTCTTC. The full variable domain, its missing parts supplied by reference TRBV7-2 and TRBJ2-1, is GAGVSQSPSNKVTEKGKDVELRCDPISGHTALYWYRQSLGQGLEFLIYFQGNSAPDKSGLPSDRFSAERTGGSVSTLTIQRTQQEDSAVYLCASSLESGNEQFFGPGTRLTVL.

V and J are TRBV18 and TRBJ2-2, with D hard to call. CDR1 KGHSH and CDR2 LQKENI come from the germline V gene. Trimming shortened V by 4 bases and J by 5 bases, and 14 bases separated the two germline ends. This CDR3 has 15 residues. CDR3 sequence (DNA): TGTGCCAGCTCACTCGCGATAGAGACTACCGGGGAGCTGTTTTTT. Protein sequence: CASSLAIETTGELFF.

Written as DNA, the CDR3 is TGTGCCACCAGCAGGTCCGCGTGGGGCGCAGGGACAGATACGCAGTATTTT. Translated, it gives CATSRSAWGAGTDTQYF. The chain links TRBV15 to TRBJ2-3, with a weak D call TRBD1 (5 bases). CDR1 is LNHNV and CDR2 is YYDKDF in the germline V gene (reference sequence). Trimming pared 3 bases from V and 3 bases from J, leaving 19 bases between. This CDR3 region has 17 residues.

This chain uses TRBV29-1 with TRBJ1-1; the D is unclear. The CDR3 has 10 residues. Germline CDR1 is SQVTM and CDR2 is ANQGSEA. V lost 5 bases to trimming and J lost 7 bases, with 8 bases between them. The CDR3 here is CSVFGHEAFF. DNA of the CDR3: TGCAGCGTTTTTGGGCATGAAGCTTTCTTT.

This clonotype occurred once. The CDR3 DNA is TGTGCCAGCAGTGAGGCTCTCCCCCCAGGGAGCTACACCTTC. Its translation: CASSEALPPGSYTF. The chain links TRBV25-1 to TRBJ1-2, with D tentatively TRBD1 (5 bases). The V end was cut by 3 bases, the J end by 9 bases, with 17 bases between. Per the germline V gene, CDR1 is MGHDK and CDR2 is SYGVNS. The CDR3 has 14 amino acids.

This clonotype was counted a single time. The chain recombines TRBV18 with TRBJ1-3, with D unresolved. Germline lookup yields CDR1 KGHSH and CDR2 LQKENI. V was cut by 0 bases and J by 4 bases, with 10 bases left in between. This CDR3 is built from 15 residues. The CDR3, as DNA: TGTGCCAGCTCACCACCGGGGAGTCCAGGAAACACCATATATTTT. Its protein product is CASSPPGSPGNTIYF.

This chain connects TRBV29-1 to TRBJ1-5, with TRBD1 matching 7 bases. Losses at the gene ends were 6 bases for V and 2 bases for J; bases not matched to a gene: 4. The CDR3 sequence is 13 residues long. In germline, CDR1 is SQVTM, CDR2 ANQGSEA. CDR3 sequence: CSVTGAGNQPQHF. The DNA for the CDR3 is TGCAGCGTAACAGGGGCGGGCAATCAGCCCCAGCATTTT.

In DNA, the CDR3 is TGTGCCAGCTCACCACTCCCTAAAGCTGAAGCTTTCTTT. Its translation: CASSPLPKAEAFF. The chain uses TRBV18 and TRBJ1-1; D not certain. V was trimmed by 1 base and J by 6 bases, leaving 9 bases between them. This CDR3 contains 13 residues. The germline V gene has CDR1 KGHSH and CDR2 LQKENI.

This sequence joins TRBV9 and TRBJ2-7, with D unresolved. CDR3 length equals 13 residues. Germline CDR1 and CDR2: SGDLS and YYNGEE. Trimming shortened V by 0 bases and J by 3 bases, and 7 bases separated the two germline ends. DNA for the CDR3: TGTGCCAGCAGCGTAGGAGCCAACTACGAGCAGTACTTC. Protein: CASSVGANYEQYF.

The rearrangement uses TRBV12-5 and TRBJ1-3; D uncertain. CDR1 is LGHNT and CDR2 is FRNRAP in the germline V gene. Trimming shortened V by 4 bases and J by 5 bases, and 6 bases separated the two germline ends. The CDR3 spans 12 residues. The CDR3: CASGWSRNTIYF. The DNA for the CDR3 is TGTGCTAGTGGTTGGAGCAGAAACACCATATATTTT.

J is TRBJ1-2 and V is TRBV29-1; 10 nucleotides agree with TRBD1. There are 13 residues in the CDR3. Germline-derived CDR1 and CDR2 are SQVTM and ANQGSEA. V dropped 8 bases and J dropped 3; count of bases not matched to a gene: 6. CDR3 loop: CSTDRGQDYGYTF. CDR3 bases: TGCAGCACCGACAGGGGGCAAGACTATGGCTACACCTTC.

The J gene is TRBJ2-2, the V gene TRBV28; 8 bases map to TRBD1. V trimming: 6 bases; J trimming: 0 bases; junction bases outside the gene matches: 0. This CDR3 has 14 amino acids. Germline V gene lookup returns CDR1 MDHEN and CDR2 SYDVKM. CDR3 residues: CASRGQANTGELFF. CDR3 bases: TGTGCCAGCAGGGGACAGGCGAACACCGGGGAGCTGTTTTTT.